One TCR beta chain is described in this entry. Libraries were prepared by immunoSEQ multiplex PCR; TCRdb keeps only in-frame clonotypes and omits some of them. Here the sample spans about 82,000 clones, 85% being singletons. The sample belongs to a study of blood T cell repertoires in COVID-19. There are 14 residues in the CDR3. Looked up from germline, CDR1 is SNHLY and CDR2 is FYNNEI. V lost 2 bases and J 7 bases, leaving 12 bases between the germline ends. J is TRBJ2-1 and V is TRBV2; possibly TRBD1 for D (5 bases). The specimen was peripheral blood. This sequence was found in a man older than 75 with active or convalescent COVID-19. The CDR3 protein is CASSERGLGNEQFF. The CDR3 DNA is TGTGCCAGCAGTGAAAGGGGCCTGGGAAATGAGCAGTTCTTC.